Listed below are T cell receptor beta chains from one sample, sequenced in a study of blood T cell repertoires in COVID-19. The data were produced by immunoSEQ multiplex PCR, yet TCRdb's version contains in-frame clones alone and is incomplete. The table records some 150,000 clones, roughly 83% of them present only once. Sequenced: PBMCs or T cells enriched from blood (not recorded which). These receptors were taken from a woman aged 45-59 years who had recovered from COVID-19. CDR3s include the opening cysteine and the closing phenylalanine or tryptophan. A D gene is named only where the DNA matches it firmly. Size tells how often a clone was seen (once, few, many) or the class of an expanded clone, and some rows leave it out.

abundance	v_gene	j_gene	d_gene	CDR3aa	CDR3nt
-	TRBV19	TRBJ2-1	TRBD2	CASTGLAGVRNEQFF	TGTGCCAGCACTGGACTAGCGGGAGTGCGGAATGAGCAGTTCTTC
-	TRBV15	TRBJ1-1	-	CATSRGGQSMRTEAFF	TGTGCCACCAGCAGAGGTGGACAGAGCATGAGGACTGAAGCTTTCTTT
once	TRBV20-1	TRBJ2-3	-	CSASLSGDTQYF	TGCAGTGCTAGTCTGAGCGGGGATACGCAGTATTTT
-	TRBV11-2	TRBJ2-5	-	CASSSPPADWSQYF	TGTGCCAGCAGCTCCCCCCCGGCCGACTGGTCCCAGTACTTC
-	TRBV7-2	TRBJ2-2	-	CASSLERLGGTGELFF	TGTGCCAGCAGCTTAGAAAGGTTGGGGGGAACCGGGGAGCTGTTTTTT
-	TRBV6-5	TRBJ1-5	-	CASRPQGNSNQPQHF	TGTGCCAGCCGTCCCCAGGGGAATAGCAATCAGCCCCAGCATTTT
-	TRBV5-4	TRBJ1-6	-	CASQAKRGDNSPLHF	TGTGCCAGCCAAGCTAAGCGGGGGGACAATTCACCCCTCCACTTT
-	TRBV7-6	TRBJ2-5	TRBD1	CASSGTGGQETQYF	TGTGCCAGCAGCGGGACAGGGGGCCAAGAGACCCAGTACTTC
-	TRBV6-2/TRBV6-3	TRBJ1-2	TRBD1	CASSYAPGQGNYGYTF	TGTGCCAGCAGTTACGCCCCGGGACAGGGTAACTATGGCTACACCTTC
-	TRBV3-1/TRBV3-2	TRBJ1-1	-	CASSEYRRYMNTEAFF	TGTGCCAGCAGCGAATACAGGAGATACATGAACACTGAAGCTTTCTTT
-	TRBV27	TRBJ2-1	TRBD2	CASSLWASGRAMDNEQFF	TGTGCCAGCAGTTTATGGGCTAGCGGGAGGGCAATGGACAATGAGCAGTTCTTC
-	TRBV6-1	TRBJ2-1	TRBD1	CASGGPVTGAYNEQFF	TGTGCCAGCGGTGGGCCGGTCACAGGGGCCTACAATGAGCAGTTCTTC
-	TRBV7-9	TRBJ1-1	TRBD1	CASSLNQGASTEAFF	TGTGCCAGCAGCTTGAATCAGGGGGCGAGTACTGAAGCTTTCTTT
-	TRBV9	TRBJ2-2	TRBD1	CASSERGRNTGELFF	TGTGCCAGCAGCGAGAGGGGGCGTAACACCGGGGAGCTGTTTTTT
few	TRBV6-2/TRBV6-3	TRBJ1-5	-	CASSGLRQPQHF	TGTGCCAGCAGCGGTCTACGTCAGCCCCAGCATTTT
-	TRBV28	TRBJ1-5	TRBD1	CASSDPGQGKPQHF	TGTGCCAGCAGTGATCCGGGACAGGGCAAGCCCCAGCATTTT
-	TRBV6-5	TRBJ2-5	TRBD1	CASSPGQVETQYF	TGTGCCAGCAGTCCGGGACAGGTTGAGACCCAGTACTTC
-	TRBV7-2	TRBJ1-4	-	CASSLRAGGASNEKLFF	TGTGCCAGCAGCTTAAGGGCGGGGGGGGCCTCTAATGAAAAACTGTTTTTT
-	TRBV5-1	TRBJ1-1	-	CASSLAWGAEQEAFF	TGCGCCAGCAGCTTGGCCTGGGGAGCCGAACAAGAAGCTTTCTTT
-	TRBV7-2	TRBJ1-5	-	CASSQWSNQPQHF	TGTGCCAGCAGTCAGTGGAGCAATCAGCCCCAGCATTTT
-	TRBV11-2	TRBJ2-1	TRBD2	CASSSPGTSSYNEQFF	TGTGCCAGCAGCTCCCCCGGGACTAGCAGCTACAATGAGCAGTTCTTC
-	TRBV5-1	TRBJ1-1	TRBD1	CASSTSGTEPEAFF	TGCGCCAGCAGCACCTCCGGGACAGAACCTGAAGCTTTCTTT
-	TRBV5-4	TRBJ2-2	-	CASSLFVSKHTGELFF	TGTGCCAGCAGCTTGTTTGTTAGTAAGCACACCGGGGAGCTGTTTTTT
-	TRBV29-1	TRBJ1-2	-	CSVLPSRASYGYTF	TGCAGCGTTCTGCCTTCCAGGGCAAGCTATGGCTACACCTTC
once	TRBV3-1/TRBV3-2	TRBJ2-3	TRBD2	CASSQVGGKFSDTQYF	TGTGCCAGCAGCCAAGTGGGGGGGAAGTTCTCAGATACGCAGTATTTT
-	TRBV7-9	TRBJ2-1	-	CASSFHPSAVSYNEQFF	TGTGCCAGCAGCTTTCATCCTAGTGCCGTCTCCTACAATGAGCAGTTCTTC
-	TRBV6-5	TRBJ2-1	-	CASSYSRGNEQFF	TGTGCCAGCAGTTACTCCAGGGGCAATGAGCAGTTCTTC
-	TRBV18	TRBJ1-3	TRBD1	CASSSRTGRAGNTIYF	TGTGCCAGCTCATCCCGGACAGGGAGGGCTGGAAACACCATATATTTT
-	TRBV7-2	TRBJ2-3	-	CASSLALSDTQYF	TGTGCCAGCAGCTTAGCTTTATCAGATACGCAGTATTTT
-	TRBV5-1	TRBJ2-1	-	CASSSTRSYNEQFF	TGCGCCAGCAGCTCGACTCGCTCCTACAATGAGCAGTTCTTC
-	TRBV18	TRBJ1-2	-	CASSPEQSSGYTF	TGTGCCAGCTCACCGGAACAGTCTAGCGGCTACACCTTC
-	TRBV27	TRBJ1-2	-	CASMGDRRSGYTF	TGTGCCAGCATGGGCGACAGGAGGAGTGGCTACACCTTC
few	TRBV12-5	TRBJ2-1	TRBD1	CASGLGGTGVDNEQFF	TGTGCTAGTGGTTTGGGGGGGACAGGGGTGGACAATGAGCAGTTCTTC
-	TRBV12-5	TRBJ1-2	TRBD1	CASTLTGHGYTF	TGTGCTAGTACTCTGACAGGGCATGGCTACACCTTC
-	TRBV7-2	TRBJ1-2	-	CASSSPVLYGYTF	TGTGCCAGCAGCTCTCCGGTCCTTTATGGCTACACCTTC
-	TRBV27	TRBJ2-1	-	CASSYTGDEQFF	TGTGCCAGCAGTTATACGGGAGATGAGCAGTTCTTC
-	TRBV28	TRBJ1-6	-	CASSLTGPLRSPLHF	TGTGCCAGCAGTTTAACCGGTCCCTTAAGATCACCCCTCCACTTT
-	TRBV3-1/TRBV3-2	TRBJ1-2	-	CASSHGRTPLYGYTF	TGTGCCAGCAGCCACGGACGGACTCCACTCTATGGCTACACCTTC
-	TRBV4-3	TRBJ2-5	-	CASSQQTQSQETQYF	TGCGCCAGCAGCCAACAGACACAGAGCCAAGAGACCCAGTACTTC
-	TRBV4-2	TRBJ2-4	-	CASSQEGGNIQYF	TGTGCCAGCAGCCAAGAGGGGGGAAACATTCAGTACTTC
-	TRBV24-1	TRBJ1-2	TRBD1	CATSVRRQGRNGYTF	TGTGCCACCAGTGTTAGGAGACAGGGGCGGAATGGCTACACCTTC
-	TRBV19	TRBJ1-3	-	CASRSPPGGSGNTIYF	TGTGCCAGTAGATCCCCCCCGGGAGGCTCTGGAAACACCATATATTTT
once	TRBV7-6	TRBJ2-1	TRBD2	CASSFTSGYEQFF	TGTGCCAGCAGCTTTACTAGCGGCTATGAGCAGTTCTTC
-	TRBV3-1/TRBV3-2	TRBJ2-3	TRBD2	CASSRGLAGATDTQYF	TGTGCCAGCAGCCGCGGACTAGCGGGGGCCACAGATACGCAGTATTTT
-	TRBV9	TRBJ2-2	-	CASTRGGELFF	TGTGCCAGCACCCGGGGCGGGGAGCTGTTTTTT
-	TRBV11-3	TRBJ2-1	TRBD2	CASSRTSGYNEQFF	TGTGCCAGCAGTCGGACTAGCGGATACAATGAGCAGTTCTTC
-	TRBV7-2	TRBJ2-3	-	CASSFRQGTDTQYF	TGTGCCAGCAGCTTCAGACAGGGCACAGATACGCAGTATTTT